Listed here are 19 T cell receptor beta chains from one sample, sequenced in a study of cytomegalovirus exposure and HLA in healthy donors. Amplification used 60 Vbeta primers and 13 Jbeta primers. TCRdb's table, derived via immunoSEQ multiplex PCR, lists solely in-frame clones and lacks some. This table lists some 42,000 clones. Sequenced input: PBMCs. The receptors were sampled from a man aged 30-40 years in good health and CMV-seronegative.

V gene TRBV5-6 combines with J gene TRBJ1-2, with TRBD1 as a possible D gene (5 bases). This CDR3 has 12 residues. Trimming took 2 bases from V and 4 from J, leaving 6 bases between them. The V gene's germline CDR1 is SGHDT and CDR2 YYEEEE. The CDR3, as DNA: TGTGCCAGCAGCTTTGACAGCTATGGCTACACCTTC. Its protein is CASSFDSYGYTF.

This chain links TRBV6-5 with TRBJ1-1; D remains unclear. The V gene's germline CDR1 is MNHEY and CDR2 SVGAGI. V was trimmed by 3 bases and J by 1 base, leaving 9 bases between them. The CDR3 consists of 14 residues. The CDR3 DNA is TGTGCCAGCAGTTATCCCAGTACGAACACTGAAGCTTTCTTT. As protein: CASSYPSTNTEAFF.

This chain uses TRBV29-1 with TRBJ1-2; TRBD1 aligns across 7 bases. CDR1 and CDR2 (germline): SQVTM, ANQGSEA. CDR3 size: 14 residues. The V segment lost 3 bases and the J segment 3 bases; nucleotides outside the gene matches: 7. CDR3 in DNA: TGCAGCGTTGAGGGAAGGGGGCTAGACTATGGCTACACCTTC. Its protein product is CSVEGRGLDYGYTF.

Here the CDR3 DNA reads TGTGCCAGCAGCCCGACAGGGGAATTTGGAATGGACTACACCTTC. Amino acid sequence: CASSPTGEFGMDYTF. J is TRBJ1-2 and V is TRBV6-1; 8 bases fit TRBD1. The CDR3 has 15 amino acids. CDR1 and CDR2 (germline): MNHNS, SASEGT. J gave up 10 bases and V 6 bases, and 16 bases lay outside the gene matches.

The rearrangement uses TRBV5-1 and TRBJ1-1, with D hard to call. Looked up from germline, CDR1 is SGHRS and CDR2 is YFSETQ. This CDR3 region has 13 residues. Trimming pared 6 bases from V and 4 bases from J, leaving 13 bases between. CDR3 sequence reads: CASTEALGTEAFF. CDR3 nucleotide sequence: TGCGCCAGCACTGAGGCCCTGGGCACTGAAGCTTTCTTT.

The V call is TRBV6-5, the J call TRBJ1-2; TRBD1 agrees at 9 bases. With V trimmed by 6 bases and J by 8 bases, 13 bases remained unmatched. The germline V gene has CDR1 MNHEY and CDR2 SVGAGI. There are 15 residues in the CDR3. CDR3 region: CASRPRDRVLEGYTF. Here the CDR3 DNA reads TGTGCCAGCAGGCCAAGGGACAGGGTTTTGGAAGGCTACACCTTC.

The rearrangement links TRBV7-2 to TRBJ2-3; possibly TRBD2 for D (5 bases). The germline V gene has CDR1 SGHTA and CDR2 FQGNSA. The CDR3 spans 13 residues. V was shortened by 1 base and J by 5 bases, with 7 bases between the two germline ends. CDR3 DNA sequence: TGTGCCAGCAGCTTAGGGGCGGGAGATACGCAGTATTTT. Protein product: CASSLGAGDTQYF.

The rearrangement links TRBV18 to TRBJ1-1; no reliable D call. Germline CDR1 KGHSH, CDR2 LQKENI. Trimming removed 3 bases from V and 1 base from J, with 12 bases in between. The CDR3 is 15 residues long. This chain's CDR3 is CASSPLPPTNTEAFF. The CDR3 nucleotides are TGTGCCAGCTCACCTCTACCCCCAACGAACACTGAAGCTTTCTTT.

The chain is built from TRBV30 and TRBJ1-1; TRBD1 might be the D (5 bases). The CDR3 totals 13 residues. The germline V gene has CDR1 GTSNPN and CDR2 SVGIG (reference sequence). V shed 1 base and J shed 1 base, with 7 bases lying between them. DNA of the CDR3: TGTGCCTGGAGTGGCACAGGGAACACTGAAGCTTTCTTT. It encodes CAWSGTGNTEAFF. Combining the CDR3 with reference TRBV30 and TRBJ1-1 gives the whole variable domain SQTIHQWPATLVQPVGSPLSLECTVEGTSNPNLYWYRQAAGRGLQLLFYSVGIGQISSEVPQNLSASRPQDRQFILSSKKLLLSDSGFYLCAWSGTGNTEAFFGQGTRLTVV.

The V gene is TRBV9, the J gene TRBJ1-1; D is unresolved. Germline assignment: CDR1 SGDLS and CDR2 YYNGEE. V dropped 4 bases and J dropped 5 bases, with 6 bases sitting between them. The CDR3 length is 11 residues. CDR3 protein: CASSPPTEAFF. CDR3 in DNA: TGTGCCAGCAGCCCCCCGACTGAAGCTTTCTTT.

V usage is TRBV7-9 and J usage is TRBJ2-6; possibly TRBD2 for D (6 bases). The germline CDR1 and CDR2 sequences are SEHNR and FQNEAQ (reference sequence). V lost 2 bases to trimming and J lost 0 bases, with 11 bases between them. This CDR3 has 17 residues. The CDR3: CASSLMGLHSGANVLTF. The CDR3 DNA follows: TGTGCCAGCAGCTTAATGGGACTCCACTCTGGGGCCAACGTCCTGACTTTC.

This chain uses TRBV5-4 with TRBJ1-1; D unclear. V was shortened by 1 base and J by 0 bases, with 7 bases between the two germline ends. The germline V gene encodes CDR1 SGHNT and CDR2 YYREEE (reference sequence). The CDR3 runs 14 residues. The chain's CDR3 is CASSLNSMNTEAFF. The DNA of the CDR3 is TGTGCCAGCAGCTTGAATTCCATGAACACTGAAGCTTTCTTT. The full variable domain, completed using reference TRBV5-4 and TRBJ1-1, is ETGVTQSPTHLIKTRGQQVTLRCSSQSGHNTVSWYQQALGQGPQFIFQYYREEENGRGNFPPRFSGLQFPNYSSELNVNALELDDSALYLCASSLNSMNTEAFFGQGTRLTVV.

CDR3 in amino acids: CASSYSFLDGTGELFF. The CDR3 bases are TGTGCCAGCAGTTACTCGTTTTTAGACGGGACCGGGGAGCTGTTTTTT. The chain is built from TRBV6-5 and TRBJ2-2; D is undetermined. CDR3 length equals 16 residues. The V and J ends lost 0 bases and 5 bases respectively, with 13 bases between them. Germline values: CDR1 MNHEY, CDR2 SVGAGI.

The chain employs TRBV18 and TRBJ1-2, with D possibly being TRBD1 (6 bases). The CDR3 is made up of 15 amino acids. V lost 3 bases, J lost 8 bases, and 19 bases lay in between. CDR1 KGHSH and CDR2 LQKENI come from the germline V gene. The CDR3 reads CASSPDSRAQRGYTF. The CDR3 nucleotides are TGTGCCAGCTCACCGGACAGCCGAGCCCAGAGGGGCTACACCTTC.

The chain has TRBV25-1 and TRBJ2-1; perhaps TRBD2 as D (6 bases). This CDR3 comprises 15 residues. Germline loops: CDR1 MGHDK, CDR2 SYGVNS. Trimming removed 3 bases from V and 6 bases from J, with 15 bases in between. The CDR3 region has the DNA TGTGCCAGCAGTGAGGACCTCCTTAGCGGCAATGAGCAGTTCTTC. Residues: CASSEDLLSGNEQFF.

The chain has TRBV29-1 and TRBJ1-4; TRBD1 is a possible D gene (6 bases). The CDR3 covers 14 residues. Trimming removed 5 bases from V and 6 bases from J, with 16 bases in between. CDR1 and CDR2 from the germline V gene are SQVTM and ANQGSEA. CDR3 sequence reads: CSVNTQGFHEKLFF. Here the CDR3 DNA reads TGCAGCGTTAATACACAGGGTTTTCATGAAAAACTGTTTTTT.

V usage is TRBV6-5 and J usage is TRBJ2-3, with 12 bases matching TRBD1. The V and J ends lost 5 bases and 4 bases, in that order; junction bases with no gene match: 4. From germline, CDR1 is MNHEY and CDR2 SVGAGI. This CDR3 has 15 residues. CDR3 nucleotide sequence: TGTGCCAGCAGTACCGGGACAGGGGGCGCAGATACGCAGTATTTT. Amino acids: CASSTGTGGADTQYF.

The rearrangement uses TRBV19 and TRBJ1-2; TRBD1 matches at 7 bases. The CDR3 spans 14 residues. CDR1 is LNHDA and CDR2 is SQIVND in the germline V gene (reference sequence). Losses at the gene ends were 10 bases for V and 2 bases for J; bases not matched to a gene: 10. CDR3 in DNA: TGTGCCAACCTTAGGGGGCGGAACAACTATGGCTACACCTTC. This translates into CANLRGRNNYGYTF.

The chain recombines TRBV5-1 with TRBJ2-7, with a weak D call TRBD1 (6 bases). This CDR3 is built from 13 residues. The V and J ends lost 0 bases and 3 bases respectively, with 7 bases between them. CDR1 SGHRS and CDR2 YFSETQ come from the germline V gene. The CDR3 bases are TGCGCCAGCAGCTTGGAGGACAGCTACGAGCAGTACTTC. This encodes CASSLEDSYEQYF.